These T cell receptor beta chains were read from a single sample in a study of shared clonotypes between healthy human individuals. The repertoire was sequenced with immunoSEQ multiplex PCR; TCRdb's copy has only in-frame clones and lacks some. Seen here are over 400,000 clones, approximately 95% observed once, and the top ten hold about 0.064%. The sample was naive CD4+ T cells sorted from blood. These receptors came from a woman aged 30 to 39 in good health. CDR3s include the opening cysteine and the closing phenylalanine or tryptophan. D genes are given only for firm matches. Expanded clones are given a class, and other clones once, few, many or no size at all.

TRBV30	NA	NA	TRBJ1-1	TGTGCCTGGAGTCTAGGTGGGTGGCCGAGGAACACTGAAGCTTTCTTT	CAWSLGGWPRNTEAFF
TRBV5-1	TRBD1	NA	TRBJ1-1	TGCGCCAGCAGTTTGAGGACAGGGCAAGCTTTCTTT	CASSLRTGQAFF
TRBV7-2	NA	NA	TRBJ1-5	TGTGCCAGCAGCTTAGTAGATCAGCCCCAGCATTTT	CASSLVDQPQHF
TRBV6-5	TRBD1	NA	TRBJ1-1	TGTGCCAGCAGAGCAGACAGGGGGGGGAACACTGAAGCTTTCTTT	CASRADRGGNTEAFF
TRBV5-1	NA	NA	TRBJ2-7	TGCGCCAGCAGCCTGGGGACCCCTCCCTACGAGCAGTACTTC	CASSLGTPPYEQYF
TRBV5-1	TRBD2	NA	TRBJ2-3	TGCGCCAGCAGCCCGGGAGGGACAAGCACAGATACGCAGTATTTT	CASSPGGTSTDTQYF
TRBV5-1	TRBD2	NA	TRBJ2-1	TGCGCCAGCAGCGCGGGACTAGCGGGATGGTACAATGAGCAGTTCTTC	CASSAGLAGWYNEQFF
TRBV11-1	TRBD2	NA	TRBJ2-2	TGTGCCAGCAGCCCTCGGACTAGCAGGAGCACCGGGGAGCTGTTTTTT	CASSPRTSRSTGELFF
TRBV27	NA	NA	TRBJ2-7	TGTGCCAGCAGTTTATCGTTGTGGACAGCCCAGGAGTGGGAGCAGTACTTC	CASSLSLWTAQEWEQYF
TRBV4-2	NA	NA	TRBJ1-2	TGTGCCAGCAGCCAAGGAGACAGAGGGGTCTATGGCTACACCTTC	CASSQGDRGVYGYTF
TRBV18	TRBD1	once	TRBJ1-4	TGTGCCAGCTCAACGGGACAGGGGGTTTTGGAAAAACTGTTTTTT	CASSTGQGVLEKLFF
TRBV7-9	NA	few	TRBJ2-7	TGTGCCAGCAGCGATAACAAAGGCAGGGACGAGCAGTACTTC	CASSDNKGRDEQYF
TRBV18	NA	NA	TRBJ2-7	TGTGCCAGCTCACCACCGAGCCAGTCAGGGAATGAGCAGTACTTC	CASSPPSQSGNEQYF
TRBV5-1	NA	NA	TRBJ1-1	TGCGCCAGCAGCCCCTGGGGGGGCGACACTGAAGCTTTCTTT	CASSPWGGDTEAFF
TRBV29-1	TRBD2	NA	TRBJ2-1	TGCAGCGTAGGGGCTAGCGGGAGGACGGGCAATGAGCAGTTCTTC	CSVGASGRTGNEQFF
TRBV2	TRBD1	NA	TRBJ1-5	TGTGCCAGCAGTCCCAGGACAGGGCCAAATCAGCCCCAGCATTTT	CASSPRTGPNQPQHF